This TCR beta chain was retrieved from a study of blood T cell repertoires in COVID-19. Study information: In each case, the material was cDNA or gDNA derived from T cells, B-cell-depleted T cells, or PBMCs.

Study processing details: Amplification of reference gene primers was used by the study to estimate nucleated cell counts. Libraries were prepared by immunoSEQ multiplex PCR; TCRdb keeps only in-frame clonotypes and omits some of them. V, J and clone size are those of that table, while D and trimming were read from the DNA. The profile shows roughly 290,000 clones, roughly 90% of them singletons. The CDR3 is 19 amino acids. In germline, CDR1 is SGHAT, CDR2 FQNNGV. Trimming stripped 1 base from V and 6 bases from J, with 27 bases between. The genes are TRBV11-2 and TRBJ1-1; D might be TRBD1 (5 bases). The sequence came from a woman aged 55 to 70 with acute or convalescent COVID-19. The source material was peripheral blood. CDR3 sequence: CASSLGFTDSSHSTPEAFF. CDR3 DNA: TGTGCCAGCAGCTTAGGTTTTACTGACAGTTCCCATTCCACCCCTGAAGCTTTCTTT.